This T cell receptor beta chain was identified in a study of CD8 T cells in ankylosing spondylitis. Study-level findings and limits: Seemingly distinctive of ankylosing spondylitis blood was a TCR beta motif formed by eight highly homologous variants. Past studies reported some motif variants in reactive arthritis synovial fluid and blood.

Notes on this clonotype: What it binds is unknown.

The length of the CDR3 is 18 residues. The germline CDR1 and CDR2 sequences are SGHAT and FQNNGV. The ends were cut back, 5 bases at V and 0 bases at J, with 19 bases in the middle. TCRdb re-analysed the 5' RACE reads in MiXCR, keeping a single row per CDR3 protein. The sample yields a few hundred thousand distinct CDR3 sequences, roughly an eighth seen once. This clonotype was sampled from a male donor with ankylosing spondylitis. The chain has TRBV11-2 and TRBJ2-2, with D perhaps being TRBD1 or TRBD2 (5 bases each). The source material was blood, either unsorted or a sorted T cell fraction (not recorded which). The CDR3 sequence is CASSIPRGAVSNTGELFF. Here the CDR3 DNA reads TGTGCCAGCAGCATACCCCGAGGGGCAGTATCGAACACCGGGGAGCTGTTTTTT.